This T cell receptor (beta chain) is drawn from a study of molecular identifiers for immune sequencing clone quantification. Study-wide points: Under 1% of molecules in naive cells, but over 98% of effector molecules, belonged to clones above 20 RNA copies.

V was trimmed by 3 bases and J by 5 bases, leaving 13 bases between them. Looked up from germline, CDR1 is SGHTA and CDR2 is FQGNSA. The CDR3 contains 14 residues. As regards this clonotype: Its target is not known. This likely comes from a read error, as the CDR3 has no conserved phenylalanine or tryptophan at its end.

Previously described methods and listed TCR primers were employed for the bulk TCR libraries. TCRdb independently ran MiXCR on the PCR reads; one entry per CDR3 protein. The table has 300,000 to 400,000 distinct CDR3 sequences, roughly 24% seen once. This sequence was found in a human donor in good health. Some libraries in this study had Jurkat cell RNA spiked in. This chain uses TRBV7-2 with TRBJ1-1; D is possibly TRBD1 (6 bases). The sample consisted of naive CD8+ T cells from blood, with Jurkat cell RNA spiked in. Subset reported: FACS-sorted CD8+CD4-CCR7+CD45RA+ naive T cells. Here the CDR3 reads CASSLGGAGTEAFY. In DNA form, the CDR3 reads TGTGCCAGCAGCTTGGGGGGCGCTGGGACTGAAGCTTTCTAT.